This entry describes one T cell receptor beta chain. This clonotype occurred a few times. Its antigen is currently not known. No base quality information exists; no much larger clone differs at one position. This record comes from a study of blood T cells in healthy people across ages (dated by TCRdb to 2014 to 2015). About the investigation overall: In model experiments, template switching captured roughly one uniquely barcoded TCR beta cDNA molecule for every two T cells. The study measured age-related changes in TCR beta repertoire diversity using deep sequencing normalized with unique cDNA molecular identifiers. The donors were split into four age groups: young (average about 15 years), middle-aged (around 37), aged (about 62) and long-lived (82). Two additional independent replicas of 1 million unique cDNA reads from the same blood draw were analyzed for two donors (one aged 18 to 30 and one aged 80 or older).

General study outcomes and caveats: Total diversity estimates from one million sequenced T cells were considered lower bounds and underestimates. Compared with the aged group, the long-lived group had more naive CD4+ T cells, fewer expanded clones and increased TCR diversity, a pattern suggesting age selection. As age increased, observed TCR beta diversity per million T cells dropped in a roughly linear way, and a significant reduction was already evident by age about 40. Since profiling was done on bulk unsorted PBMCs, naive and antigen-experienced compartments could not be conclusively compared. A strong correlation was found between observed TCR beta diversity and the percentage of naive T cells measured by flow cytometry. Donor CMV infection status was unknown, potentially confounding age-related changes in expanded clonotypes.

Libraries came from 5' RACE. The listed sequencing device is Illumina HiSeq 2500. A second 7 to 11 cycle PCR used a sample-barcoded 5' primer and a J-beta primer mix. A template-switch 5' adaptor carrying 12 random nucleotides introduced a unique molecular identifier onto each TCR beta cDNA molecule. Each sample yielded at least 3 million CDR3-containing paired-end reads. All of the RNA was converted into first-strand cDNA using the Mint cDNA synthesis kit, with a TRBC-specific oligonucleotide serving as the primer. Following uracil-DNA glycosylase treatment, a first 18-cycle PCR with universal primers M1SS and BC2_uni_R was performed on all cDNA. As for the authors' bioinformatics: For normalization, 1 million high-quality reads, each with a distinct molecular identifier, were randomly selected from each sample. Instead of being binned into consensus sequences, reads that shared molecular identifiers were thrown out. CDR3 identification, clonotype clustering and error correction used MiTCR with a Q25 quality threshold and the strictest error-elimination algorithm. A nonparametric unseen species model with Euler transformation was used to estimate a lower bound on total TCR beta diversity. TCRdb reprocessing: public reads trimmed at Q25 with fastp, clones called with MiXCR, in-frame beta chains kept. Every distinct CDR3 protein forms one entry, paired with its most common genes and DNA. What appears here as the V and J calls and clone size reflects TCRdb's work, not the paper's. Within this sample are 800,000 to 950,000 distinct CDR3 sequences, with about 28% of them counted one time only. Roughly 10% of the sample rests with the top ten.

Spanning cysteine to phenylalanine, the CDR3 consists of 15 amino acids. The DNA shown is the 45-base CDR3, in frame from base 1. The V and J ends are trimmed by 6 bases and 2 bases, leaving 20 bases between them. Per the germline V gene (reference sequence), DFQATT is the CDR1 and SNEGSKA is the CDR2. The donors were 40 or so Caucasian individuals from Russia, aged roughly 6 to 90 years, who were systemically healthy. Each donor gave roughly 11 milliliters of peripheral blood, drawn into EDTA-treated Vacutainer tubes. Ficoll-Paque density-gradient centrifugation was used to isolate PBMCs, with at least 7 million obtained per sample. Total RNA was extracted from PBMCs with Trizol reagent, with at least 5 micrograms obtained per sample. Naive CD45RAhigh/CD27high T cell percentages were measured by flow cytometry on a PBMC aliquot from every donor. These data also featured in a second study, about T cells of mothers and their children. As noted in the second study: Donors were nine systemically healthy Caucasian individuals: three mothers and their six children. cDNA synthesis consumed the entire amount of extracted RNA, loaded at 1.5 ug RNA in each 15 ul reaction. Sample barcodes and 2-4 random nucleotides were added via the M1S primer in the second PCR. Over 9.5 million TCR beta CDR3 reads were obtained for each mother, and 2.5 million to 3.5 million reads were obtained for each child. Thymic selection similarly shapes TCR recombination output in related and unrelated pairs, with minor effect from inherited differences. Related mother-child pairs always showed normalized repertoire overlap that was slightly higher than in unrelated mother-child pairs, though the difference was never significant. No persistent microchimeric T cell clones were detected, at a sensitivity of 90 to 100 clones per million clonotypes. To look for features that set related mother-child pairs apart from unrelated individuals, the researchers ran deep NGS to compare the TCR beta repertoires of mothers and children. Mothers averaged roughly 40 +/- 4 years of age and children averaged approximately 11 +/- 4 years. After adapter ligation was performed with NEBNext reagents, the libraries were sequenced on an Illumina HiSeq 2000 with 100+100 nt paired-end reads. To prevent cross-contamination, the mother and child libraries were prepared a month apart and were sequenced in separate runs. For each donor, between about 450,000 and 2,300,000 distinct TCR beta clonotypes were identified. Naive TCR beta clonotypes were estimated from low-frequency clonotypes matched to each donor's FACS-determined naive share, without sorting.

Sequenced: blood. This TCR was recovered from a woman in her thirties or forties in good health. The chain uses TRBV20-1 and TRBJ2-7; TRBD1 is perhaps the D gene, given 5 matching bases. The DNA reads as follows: TGCAGTGCCCCGGATCTCCAGGGAAAACCCTACGAGCAGTACTTC. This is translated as CSAPDLQGKPYEQYF.